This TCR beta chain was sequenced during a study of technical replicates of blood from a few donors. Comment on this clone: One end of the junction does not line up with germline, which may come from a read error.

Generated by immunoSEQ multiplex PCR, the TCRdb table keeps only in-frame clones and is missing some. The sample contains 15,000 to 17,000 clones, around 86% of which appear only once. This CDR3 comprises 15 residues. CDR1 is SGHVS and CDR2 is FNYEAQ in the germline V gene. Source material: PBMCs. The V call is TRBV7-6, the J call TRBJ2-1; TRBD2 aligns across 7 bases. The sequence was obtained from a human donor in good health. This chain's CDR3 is CASSVASGHHREQFF. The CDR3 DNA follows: TGTGCCAGCAGCGTAGCTAGCGGTCATCACAGGGAGCAGTTCTTC.